The sequence of this T cell receptor (beta chain) was determined in a study of OX40 agonist ivuxolimab in advanced cancers. Study results and limitations: The CD4+ and CD8+ T cells in the blood had expanded clonally by week 6 at 0.1 to 3.0 mg/kg. In CD8+ T cells, expanded clones were on average more numerous than in CD4+.

Samples of blood were obtained at baseline, on cycle 4 day 1, and on cycle 7 day 1. This clone appeared once. Its specificity is unknown. The data were produced by immunoSEQ multiplex PCR, yet TCRdb's version contains in-frame clones alone and is incomplete. This sample has tens of thousands of clones, with roughly 89% found just once. The CDR3 is 14 amino acids. The V segment lost 6 bases and the J segment 7 bases; nucleotides outside the gene matches: 12. Germline lookup yields CDR1 MDHEN and CDR2 SYDVKM. The receptor was derived from an adult with an advanced solid tumor such as melanoma, head and neck, liver or kidney cancer. The chain combines TRBV28 with TRBJ2-7; 7 bases fit TRBD1. The sample here was CD4+ or CD8+ T cells sorted from blood, taken in a trial of the OX40 agonist ivuxolimab. The CDR3 region has the DNA TGTGCCAGCAGAAATCCCGGGACAGTACAAGAGCAGTACTTC. It translates to CASRNPGTVQEQYF.